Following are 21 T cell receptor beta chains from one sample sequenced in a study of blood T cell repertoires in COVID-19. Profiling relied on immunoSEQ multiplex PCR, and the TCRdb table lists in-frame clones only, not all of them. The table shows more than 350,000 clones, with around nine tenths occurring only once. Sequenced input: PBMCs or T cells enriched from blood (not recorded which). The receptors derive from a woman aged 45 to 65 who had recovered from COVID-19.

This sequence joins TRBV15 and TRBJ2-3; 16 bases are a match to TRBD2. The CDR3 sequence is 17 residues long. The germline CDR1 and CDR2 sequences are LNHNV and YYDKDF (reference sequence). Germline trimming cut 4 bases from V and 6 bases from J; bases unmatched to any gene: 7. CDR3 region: CATSTGLAGGRTDTQYF. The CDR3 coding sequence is TGTGCCACCAGCACGGGACTAGCGGGGGGGCGTACTGATACGCAGTATTTT. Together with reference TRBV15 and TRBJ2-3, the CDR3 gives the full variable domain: DAMVIQNPRYQVTQFGKPVTLSCSQTLNHNVMYWYQQKSSQAPKLLFHYYDKDFNNEADTPDNFQSRRPNTSFCFLDIRSPGLGDTAMYLCATSTGLAGGRTDTQYFGPGTRLTVL.

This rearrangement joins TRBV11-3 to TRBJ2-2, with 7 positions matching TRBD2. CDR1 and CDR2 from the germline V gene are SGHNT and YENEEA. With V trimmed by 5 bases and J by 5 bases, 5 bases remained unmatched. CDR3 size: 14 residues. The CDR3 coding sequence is TGTGCCAGCAGCGCCCAGGGAGGGACCGGGGAGCTGTTTTTT. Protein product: CASSAQGGTGELFF.

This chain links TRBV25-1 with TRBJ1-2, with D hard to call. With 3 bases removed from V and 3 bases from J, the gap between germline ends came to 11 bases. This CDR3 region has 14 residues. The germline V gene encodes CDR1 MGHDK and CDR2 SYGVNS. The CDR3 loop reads CASSDSLRHYGYTF. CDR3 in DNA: TGTGCCAGCAGTGATTCACTCCGCCACTATGGCTACACCTTC.

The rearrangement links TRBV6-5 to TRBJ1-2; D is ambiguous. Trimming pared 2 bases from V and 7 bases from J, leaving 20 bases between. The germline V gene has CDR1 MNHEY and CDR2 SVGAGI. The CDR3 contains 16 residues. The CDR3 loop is CASSYTTSGRVLGYTF. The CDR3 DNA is TGTGCCAGCAGTTACACAACCTCCGGGAGGGTCCTTGGCTACACCTTC.

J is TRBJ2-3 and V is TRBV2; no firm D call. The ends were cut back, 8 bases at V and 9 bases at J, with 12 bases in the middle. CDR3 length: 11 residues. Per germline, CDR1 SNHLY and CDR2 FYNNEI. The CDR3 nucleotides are TGTGCCAGCGATCAAGCCTACACGCAGTATTTT. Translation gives CASDQAYTQYF.

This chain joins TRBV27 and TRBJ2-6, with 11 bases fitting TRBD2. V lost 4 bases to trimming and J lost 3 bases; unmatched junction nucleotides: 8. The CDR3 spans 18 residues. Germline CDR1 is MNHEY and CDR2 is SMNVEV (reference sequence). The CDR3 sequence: CASSSSLLAGVGANVLTF. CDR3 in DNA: TGTGCCAGCAGTTCGTCCTTACTAGCGGGGGTTGGGGCCAACGTCCTGACTTTC.

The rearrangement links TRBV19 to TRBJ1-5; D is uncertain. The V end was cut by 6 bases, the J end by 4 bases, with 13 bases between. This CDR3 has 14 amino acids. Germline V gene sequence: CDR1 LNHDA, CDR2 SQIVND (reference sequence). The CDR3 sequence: CASRLEGLNQPQHF. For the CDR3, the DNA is TGTGCCAGTAGACTAGAGGGTCTGAATCAGCCCCAGCATTTT.

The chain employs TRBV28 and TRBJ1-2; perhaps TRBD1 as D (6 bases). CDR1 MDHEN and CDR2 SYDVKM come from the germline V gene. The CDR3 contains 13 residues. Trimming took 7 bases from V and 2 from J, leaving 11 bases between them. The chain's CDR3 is CASMDRTNYGYTF. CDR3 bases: TGTGCCAGCATGGACAGAACAAACTATGGCTACACCTTC.

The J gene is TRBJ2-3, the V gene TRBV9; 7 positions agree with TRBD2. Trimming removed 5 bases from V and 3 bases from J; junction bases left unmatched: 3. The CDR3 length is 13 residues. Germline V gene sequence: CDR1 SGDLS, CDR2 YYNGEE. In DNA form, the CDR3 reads TGTGCCAGCAGTCCTAGCGGAACAGATACGCAGTATTTT. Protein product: CASSPSGTDTQYF.

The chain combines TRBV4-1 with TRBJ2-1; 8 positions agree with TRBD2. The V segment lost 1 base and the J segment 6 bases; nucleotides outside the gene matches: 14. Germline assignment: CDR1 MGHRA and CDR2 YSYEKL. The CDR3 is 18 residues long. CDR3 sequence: CASSQVVSGGVLGNEQFF. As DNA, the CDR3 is TGCGCCAGCAGCCAAGTGGTGAGCGGGGGCGTCTTGGGCAATGAGCAGTTCTTC.

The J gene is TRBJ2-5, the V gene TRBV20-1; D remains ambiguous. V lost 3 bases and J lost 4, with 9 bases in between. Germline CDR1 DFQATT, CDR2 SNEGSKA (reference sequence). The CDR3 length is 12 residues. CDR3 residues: CSASSNRETQYF. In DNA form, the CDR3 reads TGCAGTGCTAGTTCGAATAGAGAGACCCAGTACTTC.

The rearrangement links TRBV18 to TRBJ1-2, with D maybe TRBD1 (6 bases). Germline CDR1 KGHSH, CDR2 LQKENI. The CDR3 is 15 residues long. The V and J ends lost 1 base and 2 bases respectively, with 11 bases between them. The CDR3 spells CASSPRRDTNYGYTF. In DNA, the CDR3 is TGTGCCAGCTCACCACGAAGGGACACCAACTATGGCTACACCTTC.

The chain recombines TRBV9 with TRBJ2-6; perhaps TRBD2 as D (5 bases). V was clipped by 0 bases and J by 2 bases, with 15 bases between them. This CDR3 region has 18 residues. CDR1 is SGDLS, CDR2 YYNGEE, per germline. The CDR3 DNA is TGTGCCAGCAGCGTAGGTGGGTGGACTGACCCTGGGGCCAACGTCCTGACTTTC. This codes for CASSVGGWTDPGANVLTF.

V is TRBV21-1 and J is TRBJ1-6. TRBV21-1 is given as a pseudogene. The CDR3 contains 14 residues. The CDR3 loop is CASRGGTGNSPLHF. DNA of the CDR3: TGTGCCAGCCGGGGGGGGACGGGCAATTCACCCCTCCACTTT.

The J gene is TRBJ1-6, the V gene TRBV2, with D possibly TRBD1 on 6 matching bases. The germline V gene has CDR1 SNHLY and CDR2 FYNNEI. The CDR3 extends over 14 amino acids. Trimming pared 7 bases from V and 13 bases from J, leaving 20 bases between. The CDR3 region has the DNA TGTGCCAGCATCCTCAATGGACAGTTTTCTCCCCTCCACTTT. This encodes CASILNGQFSPLHF.

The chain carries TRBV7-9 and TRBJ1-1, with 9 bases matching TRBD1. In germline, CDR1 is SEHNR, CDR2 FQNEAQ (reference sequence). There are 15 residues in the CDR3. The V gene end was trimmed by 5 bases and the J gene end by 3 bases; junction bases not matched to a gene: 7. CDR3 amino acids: CASSTWTGDDTEAFF. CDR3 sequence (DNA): TGTGCCAGCAGCACATGGACAGGGGACGACACTGAAGCTTTCTTT.

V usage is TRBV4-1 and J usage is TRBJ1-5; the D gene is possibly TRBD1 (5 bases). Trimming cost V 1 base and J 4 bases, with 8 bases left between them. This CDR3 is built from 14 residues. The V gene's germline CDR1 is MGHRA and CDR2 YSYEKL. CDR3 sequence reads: CASSQGRGNQPQHF. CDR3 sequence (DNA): TGCGCCAGCAGCCAAGGGCGGGGGAATCAGCCCCAGCATTTT.

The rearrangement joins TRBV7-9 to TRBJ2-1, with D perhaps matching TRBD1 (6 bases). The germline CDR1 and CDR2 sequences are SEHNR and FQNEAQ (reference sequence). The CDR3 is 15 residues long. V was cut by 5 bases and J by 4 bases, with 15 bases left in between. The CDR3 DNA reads TGTGCCAGCAGCCCGCCGGGACACCGATACAATGAGCAGTTCTTC. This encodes CASSPPGHRYNEQFF.

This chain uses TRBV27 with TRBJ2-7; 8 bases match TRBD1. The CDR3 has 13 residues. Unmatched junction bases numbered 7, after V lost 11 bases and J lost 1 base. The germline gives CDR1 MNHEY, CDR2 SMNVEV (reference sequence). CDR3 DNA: TGTGCCTCCCGACAGGGGCCGTCCTACGAGCAGTACTTC. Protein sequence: CASRQGPSYEQYF.

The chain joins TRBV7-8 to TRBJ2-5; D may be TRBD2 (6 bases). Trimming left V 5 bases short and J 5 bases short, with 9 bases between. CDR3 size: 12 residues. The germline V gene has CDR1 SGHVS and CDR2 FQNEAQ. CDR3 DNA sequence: TGTGCCAGCAGCCCCGCGGGGGAGACCCAGTACTTC. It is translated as CASSPAGETQYF.

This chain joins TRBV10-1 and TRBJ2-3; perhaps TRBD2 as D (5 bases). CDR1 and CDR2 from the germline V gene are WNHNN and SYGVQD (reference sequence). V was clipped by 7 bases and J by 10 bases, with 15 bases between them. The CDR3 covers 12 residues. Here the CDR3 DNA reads TGCGCCAGCAACGGTTGGAGGAAAGCGCAGTATTTT. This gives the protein CASNGWRKAQYF.